The 15 T cell receptor beta chains listed next were all sequenced from one sample in a study of regulatory T cells in long-lasting Graves disease. Assembly of TCR beta libraries relied on iRepertoire HTBI primers together with Arm-PCR of CDR3 regions. TCRdb independently ran MiXCR on the multiplex PCR reads; one entry per CDR3 protein. The table lists around 480,000 distinct CDR3 sequences, around 16% of them singletons. Indicated time point: newly diagnosed GD, antithyroid drugs for less than 3 months. The TCR library was made from RNA that had been extracted from PBMCs in TRIzol. This sample was shared with a second study, whose subject was T cells in Graves' hyperthyroidism and ophthalmopathy.

The source material was peripheral blood mononuclear cells (PBMCs), sampled at new diagnosis, from a patient treated with antithyroid drugs. Every receptor here comes from a man aged 35 to 55 with Graves disease.

Only a few counts were recorded for this clonotype. The V call is TRBV28, the J call TRBJ1-1; maybe TRBD1 (5 bases). Germline V gives CDR1 MDHEN, CDR2 SYDVKM. The CDR3 contains 12 residues. Between the trimmed V and J ends, which lost 8 bases and 0 bases, there was a span of 7 bases. The CDR3 sequence is CASGAVNTEAFF. CDR3 in DNA: TGTGCCAGCGGGGCAGTGAACACTGAAGCTTTCTTT.

With respect to this clonotype: A read error likely explains this, since a far larger clone differs by one base. The CDR3 region has the DNA TGTGCCAGCAGCCAACATCCCACGATAGGCACTGAAGCTTTCTTT. This translates into CASSQHPTIGTEAFF. The genes are TRBV28 and TRBJ1-1; D remains ambiguous. Per the germline V gene, CDR1 is MDHEN and CDR2 is SYDVKM. The CDR3 extends over 15 amino acids. Deletions cut 6 bases from V and 4 bases from J, with 18 bases between.

This clonotype was seen a handful of times. This rearrangement joins TRBV9 to TRBJ1-1; TRBD1 aligns across 7 bases. With V trimmed by 4 bases and J by 1 base, 7 bases remained unmatched. This CDR3 region has 15 residues. Germline V gives CDR1 SGDLS, CDR2 YYNGEE. The CDR3 sequence is CASSQQGWGNTEAFF. CDR3 nucleotides: TGTGCCAGCAGCCAACAGGGGTGGGGGAACACTGAAGCTTTCTTT.

As to this clonotype: A junction end diverges from the germline sequence, so it may reflect a read error. The chain has TRBV9 and TRBJ2-7; a possible D gene is TRBD1 (5 bases). This CDR3 has 13 residues. CDR1 is SGDLS, CDR2 YYNGEE, per germline. The CDR3 DNA reads TGCGCCAGCAGTGTTGTTGGGGCTGGGGAGCAGTACTTC. Protein sequence: CASSVVGAGEQYF.

This clonotype was seen ten or more times. V gene TRBV30 combines with J gene TRBJ2-3; D is perhaps TRBD1 or TRBD2 (6 bases each). The CDR3 contains 15 residues. V lost 4 bases and J lost 3, with 17 bases in between. Germline V gene lookup returns CDR1 GTSNPN and CDR2 SVGIG (reference sequence). The CDR3 region is CAWIIRGGPTDTQYF. The CDR3 bases are TGTGCCTGGATAATAAGAGGGGGGCCTACAGATACGCAGTATTTT.

This chain connects TRBV5-1 to TRBJ2-7; D might be TRBD1 (6 bases). The germline V gene encodes CDR1 SGHRS and CDR2 YFSETQ. CDR3 length: 14 amino acids. V was clipped by 4 bases and J by 6 bases, with 17 bases between them. CDR3 sequence (DNA): TGCGCCAGCAGCCCGGGACATTCGGCTCCCGAGCAGTACTTC. Its protein product is CASSPGHSAPEQYF.

J is TRBJ1-2 and V is TRBV28; D perhaps matches TRBD1 (5 bases). This CDR3 has 17 residues. Germline CDR1 reads MDHEN; CDR2 reads SYDVKM. V dropped 4 bases and J dropped 8 bases, with 26 bases sitting between them. The CDR3 region is CASSSSLGDSRLKGYTF. DNA for the CDR3: TGTGCCAGCAGTTCCTCGCTAGGGGACTCAAGACTGAAAGGCTACACCTTC.

CDR3 nucleotide sequence: TGCGCCAGCAGCCGCGGACTAGCCTACTCTAGCACAGATACGCAGTATTTT. It codes for CASSRGLAYSSTDTQYF. The rearrangement joins TRBV4-1 to TRBJ2-3; 8 bases match TRBD2. Trimming removed 4 bases from V and 0 bases from J; junction bases left unmatched: 9. CDR1 and CDR2 from the germline V gene are MGHRA and YSYEKL. This CDR3 region has 17 residues.

The table lists this clonotype with many counts. The chain carries TRBV13 and TRBJ2-3; 7 nucleotides line up with TRBD2. Per the germline V gene, CDR1 is PRHDT and CDR2 is FYEKMQ (reference sequence). The CDR3 totals 17 residues. Trimming at V came to 6 bases and at J to 6 bases, leaving 18 bases not matched to a gene. The CDR3 spells CASRRELDHGGGDTQYF. For the CDR3, the DNA is TGTGCCAGCAGGAGGGAGCTGGACCACGGGGGAGGGGATACGCAGTATTTT.

As for this clonotype: This may be a read error, as it is one base from a much larger clone. The V and J genes are TRBV24-1 and TRBJ1-5; 8 bases agree with TRBD1. The junction had 2 bases not matched to a gene; V was cut back by 6 bases and J by 5 bases. The CDR3 runs 13 residues. Looked up from germline, CDR1 is KGHDR and CDR2 is SFDVKD. DNA of the CDR3: TGTGCCACCAGTCCAGGGGGCCATCAGCCCCAGCATTTT. It encodes CATSPGGHQPQHF.

The rearrangement joins TRBV7-9 to TRBJ1-1; tentative D call: TRBD1 (6 bases). This CDR3 contains 14 residues. Trimming left V 2 bases short and J 5 bases short, with 12 bases between. CDR1 is SEHNR, CDR2 FQNEAQ, per germline (reference sequence). CDR3 sequence: CASSLSGAKTEAFF. CDR3 coding DNA: TGTGCCAGCAGCTTATCGGGGGCTAAGACTGAAGCTTTCTTT.

Many counts were recorded for this clonotype. The gene calls are TRBV10-3 and TRBJ2-3; 9 nucleotides match TRBD2. After removal of 2 bases from V and 5 bases from J, the junction contained 11 bases not matched to a gene. The CDR3 contains 17 residues. The germline V gene has CDR1 ENHRY and CDR2 SYGVKD. CDR3 DNA: TGTGCCATCAGTGAGGCCCTAGTAGCGGGAGTGGAAGATACGCAGTATTTT. It specifies CAISEALVAGVEDTQYF.

The V call is TRBV27, the J call TRBJ1-2; 8 nucleotides match TRBD1. Losses at the gene ends were 6 bases for V and 4 bases for J; bases not matched to a gene: 7. CDR3 size: 14 residues. Germline V gene sequence: CDR1 MNHEY, CDR2 SMNVEV (reference sequence). In DNA, the CDR3 is TGTGCCAGCAGCGGACAGGGCCTCGGCTATGGCTACACCTTC. It codes for CASSGQGLGYGYTF.

This clonotype was found many times. This chain joins TRBV20-1 and TRBJ2-7; D call uncertain. The ends were cut back, 0 bases at V and 0 bases at J, with 6 bases in the middle. The CDR3 loop spans 13 amino acids. Germline CDR1 reads DFQATT; CDR2 reads SNEGSKA (reference sequence). The CDR3 protein is CSARDVSSYEQYF. The CDR3 DNA sequence: TGCAGTGCTAGAGACGTAAGCTCCTACGAGCAGTACTTC.

There are many counts of this clonotype. The chain is built from TRBV20-1 and TRBJ2-2; either TRBD1 or TRBD2 may supply D (5 bases each). Germline V lookup: CDR1 DFQATT, CDR2 SNEGSKA (reference sequence). There are 17 residues in the CDR3. The V end lost 5 bases, the J end lost 4 bases, and 23 bases lay between the germline ends. CDR3 coding DNA: TGCAGTGCTCCGGACTCCTGGGGGAAGTGGGGCACCGGGGAGCTGTTTTTT. Translated: CSAPDSWGKWGTGELFF.